The present T cell receptor beta chain was sequenced within a study of OX40 agonist ivuxolimab in advanced cancers. Study observations and caveats: The mean number of expanded clones was higher in CD8+ T cells than in CD4+.

Sequencing was performed with immunoSEQ multiplex PCR; in TCRdb, only in-frame clones are kept and a portion is missing. The sample lists tens of thousands of clones; about 91% were seen once. Trimming at V came to 4 bases and at J to 2 bases, leaving 3 bases not matched to a gene. CDR1 SGHNT and CDR2 YYREEE come from the germline V gene (reference sequence). The CDR3 contains 14 residues. A word on this clone: Its antigen is as yet unknown.

This chain links TRBV5-4 with TRBJ2-5, with 9 bases matching TRBD1. Sequencing used CD4+ or CD8+ T cells sorted from blood, obtained in a trial of the OX40 agonist ivuxolimab. The clonotype originates from an adult with an advanced solid tumor such as melanoma, head and neck, liver or kidney cancer. For the CDR3, the DNA is TGTGCCAGCAGCCCGGGGACAGGGCAAGAGACCCAGTACTTC. Translation gives CASSPGTGQETQYF. Full variable domain (remainder filled in from reference TRBV5-4 and TRBJ2-5): ETGVTQSPTHLIKTRGQQVTLRCSSQSGHNTVSWYQQALGQGPQFIFQYYREEENGRGNFPPRFSGLQFPNYSSELNVNALELDDSALYLCASSPGTGQETQYFGPGTRLLVL.